The 30 T cell receptor beta chains reported below all come from one sample, sequenced in a study of control samples from healthy donors and cancer patients. Clones were sequenced by immunoSEQ multiplex PCR, and TCRdb holds only the in-frame ones, with some missing. The sample comprises some 250,000 clones, about 80% of which are singletons, and about an eighth rests with the top ten. The material sequenced was PBMCs. All receptors come from a woman aged 55-70 years with lung cancer.

V gene TRBV19 combines with J gene TRBJ2-3; 7 bases line up with TRBD1. Germline V CDR1 and CDR2: LNHDA, SQIVND (reference sequence). J gave up 1 base and V 4 bases, and 2 bases lay outside the gene matches. The CDR3 sequence is 14 residues long. The CDR3 loop reads CASSKDRGTDTQYF. The CDR3 nucleotides read TGTGCCAGTAGTAAAGACAGGGGCACAGATACGCAGTATTTT.

The chain uses TRBV6-5 and TRBJ1-2, with 9 bases fitting TRBD1. This CDR3 contains 14 residues. The V gene's germline CDR1 is MNHEY and CDR2 SVGAGI. Trimming removed 5 bases from V and 4 bases from J; junction bases left unmatched: 5. The CDR3 spells CASSPGQGLYGYTF. CDR3 bases: TGTGCCAGCAGTCCGGGACAGGGACTCTATGGCTACACCTTC.

The J gene is TRBJ1-2, the V gene TRBV10-3; 7 nucleotides align to TRBD1. After removal of 1 base from V and 5 bases from J, the junction contained 4 bases not matched to a gene. Per germline, CDR1 ENHRY and CDR2 SYGVKD. The CDR3 consists of 14 residues. Written as DNA, the CDR3 is TGTGCCATCAGTGAGTTGACAGGGAGATATGGCTACACCTTC. This codes for CAISELTGRYGYTF.

CDR3 amino acids: CASSQGPRGIDSNQPQHF. DNA for the CDR3: TGTGCCAGCAGCCAGGGTCCCAGGGGGATAGATAGCAATCAGCCCCAGCATTTT. This chain uses TRBV4-2 with TRBJ1-5, with TRBD1 identical over 7 bases. CDR1 and CDR2 from the germline V gene are LGHNA and YNFKEQ. V lost 3 bases to trimming and J lost 0 bases; unmatched junction nucleotides: 11. This CDR3 has 18 residues.

The V call is TRBV6-5, the J call TRBJ1-1; D ambiguous. The germline gives CDR1 MNHEY, CDR2 SVGAGI. This CDR3 region has 12 residues. Trimming took 8 bases from V and 7 from J, leaving 14 bases between them. CDR3 bases: TGTGCCAGCGGTCCCGGAACTCTTGAAGCTTTCTTT. It yields the protein CASGPGTLEAFF.

The J gene is TRBJ1-1, the V gene TRBV18; 12 positions agree with TRBD1. Germline-derived CDR1 and CDR2 are KGHSH and LQKENI. V shed 3 bases, J shed 5 bases, and the junction held 10 bases outside the gene matches. CDR3 size: 17 residues. CDR3 coding DNA: TGTGCCAGCTCACCCGGGACAGGGGGCGTCGGGGGGACTGAAGCTTTCTTT. Protein product: CASSPGTGGVGGTEAFF. Supplemented by reference TRBV18 and TRBJ1-1, the full variable domain reads NAGVMQNPRHLVRRRGQEARLRCSPMKGHSHVYWYRQLPEEGLKFMVYLQKENIIDESGMPKERFSAEFPKEGPSILRIQQVVRGDSAAYFCASSPGTGGVGGTEAFFGQGTRLTVV.

This rearrangement joins TRBV10-3 to TRBJ1-6; D unclear. Trimming left V 5 bases short and J 6 bases short, with 14 bases between. CDR1 is ENHRY and CDR2 is SYGVKD in the germline V gene. The CDR3 totals 15 residues. CDR3 loop: CAISPEQTSNSPLHF. The CDR3 coding sequence is TGTGCCATCAGTCCAGAACAGACTAGTAATTCACCCCTCCACTTT.

The chain uses TRBV3-1 (or the pseudogene TRBV3-2) and TRBJ1-5; D might be TRBD1 (6 bases). This CDR3 has 14 residues. Germline V lookup: CDR1 LGHDT, CDR2 YNNKEL (reference sequence). Trimming cost V 1 base and J 7 bases, with 11 bases left between them. The DNA of the CDR3 is TGTGCCAGCAGCCAAGGTTCAGGGGACCAGCCCCAGCATTTT. Translating it yields CASSQGSGDQPQHF.

This sequence joins TRBV10-2 and TRBJ2-7, with 7 nucleotides matching TRBD1. The CDR3 spans 15 residues. Germline CDR1 reads WSHSY; CDR2 reads SAAADI. V trimming: 2 bases; J trimming: 4 bases; junction bases outside the gene matches: 8. This CDR3 is CASSEPPSTGYEQYF. CDR3 nucleotides: TGCGCCAGCAGTGAGCCCCCATCGACAGGGTACGAGCAGTACTTC.

V gene TRBV2 combines with J gene TRBJ1-2, with unresolved D. V lost 3 bases to trimming and J lost 3 bases, with 11 bases between them. Germline CDR1 reads SNHLY; CDR2 reads FYNNEI. This CDR3 is 14 amino acids long. The CDR3 bases are TGTGCCAGCAGTGAGGGGTCGGGGTACTATGGCTACACCTTC. Translating gives CASSEGSGYYGYTF.

The chain links TRBV19 to TRBJ2-1; 14 bases line up with TRBD2. V was clipped by 7 bases and J by 1 base; unmatched bases: 9. This CDR3 is 18 amino acids long. Germline loops: CDR1 LNHDA, CDR2 SQIVND (reference sequence). This CDR3 reads CASIGTSGSRGSYNEQFF. In DNA, the CDR3 is TGTGCCAGTATCGGGACTAGCGGGAGTCGGGGATCCTACAATGAGCAGTTCTTC.

The rearrangement uses TRBV19 and TRBJ1-1; D remains ambiguous. The CDR3 consists of 16 residues. Per the germline V gene, CDR1 is LNHDA and CDR2 is SQIVND (reference sequence). Trimming pared 1 base from V and 0 bases from J, leaving 12 bases between. CDR3 protein: CASSIVPAGVNTEAFF. DNA for the CDR3: TGTGCCAGTAGTATAGTCCCCGCCGGAGTGAACACTGAAGCTTTCTTT.

The chain links TRBV6-1 to TRBJ2-7; 8 nucleotides agree with TRBD1. The germline V gene encodes CDR1 MNHNS and CDR2 SASEGT. This CDR3 has 15 amino acids. V was clipped by 2 bases and J by 3 bases; unmatched bases: 6. The CDR3 region is CASSEQGARVYEQYF. The CDR3 nucleotides are TGTGCCAGCAGTGAACAGGGGGCGCGTGTCTACGAGCAGTACTTC.

The table lists this clone with a few counts. This rearrangement joins TRBV6-5 to TRBJ1-5, with 7 bases fitting TRBD1. Trimming removed 8 bases from V and 0 bases from J; junction bases left unmatched: 4. Per the germline V gene, CDR1 is MNHEY and CDR2 is SVGAGI. The CDR3 is 14 residues long. DNA of the CDR3: TGTGCCAGCGAAGGACAGGATAGCAATCAGCCCCAGCATTTT. The encoded protein is CASEGQDSNQPQHF.

The J gene is TRBJ2-7, the V gene TRBV28; TRBD1 aligns across 7 bases. This CDR3 is 13 amino acids long. Germline CDR1 is MDHEN and CDR2 is SYDVKM. Losses at the gene ends were 8 bases for V and 4 bases for J; bases not matched to a gene: 8. CDR3 in DNA: TGTGCCAGCGGTAGGGGGCAGGAGTACGAGCAGTACTTC. This encodes CASGRGQEYEQYF.

This chain links TRBV5-1 with TRBJ2-1; D possibly corresponds to TRBD1 (6 bases). The ends were cut back, 5 bases at V and 6 bases at J, with 18 bases in the middle. The CDR3 runs to 15 residues. Germline lookup yields CDR1 SGHRS and CDR2 YFSETQ. The CDR3 reads CASSPESGTSNEQFF. The CDR3, as DNA: TGCGCCAGCAGTCCTGAATCCGGGACATCCAATGAGCAGTTCTTC.

This chain links TRBV11-3 with TRBJ2-2; the D is unclear. Trimming cost V 2 bases and J 6 bases, with 10 bases left between them. The CDR3 totals 14 residues. CDR1 and CDR2 from the germline V gene are SGHNT and YENEEA. The CDR3 bases are TGTGCCAGCAGCTTACCTTCCCGGGCCGGGGAGCTGTTTTTT. It yields the protein CASSLPSRAGELFF.

This chain connects TRBV11-3 to TRBJ2-4; D is unclear. V gave up 0 bases and J gave up 8 bases, with 8 bases separating them. This CDR3 has 13 amino acids. The germline V gene encodes CDR1 SGHNT and CDR2 YENEEA. CDR3 residues: CASSLDPTDIQYF. In DNA form, the CDR3 reads TGTGCCAGCAGCTTAGATCCTACGGACATTCAGTACTTC.

This sequence joins TRBV6-1 and TRBJ2-1; 11 bases line up with TRBD2. This CDR3 is built from 16 residues. J lost 7 bases, V lost 1 base, and 6 bases had no gene match. CDR1 MNHNS and CDR2 SASEGT come from the germline V gene. CDR3 nucleotide sequence: TGTGCCAGCAGTGAAGGCCTAGCGGGGGGACAAAATGAGCAGTTCTTC. This encodes CASSEGLAGGQNEQFF.

The rearrangement links TRBV7-3 to TRBJ2-1; 8 positions match TRBD1. The V segment lost 2 bases and the J segment 4 bases; nucleotides outside the gene matches: 4. Germline V CDR1 and CDR2: SGHTA, FQGTGA. The CDR3 sequence is 15 residues long. The CDR3 here is CASSLVQGAYNEQFF. Here the CDR3 DNA reads TGTGCCAGCAGCTTAGTCCAGGGGGCATACAATGAGCAGTTCTTC.

CDR3 sequence reads: CASSTTGDVRPQHF. The DNA for the CDR3 is TGTGCCAGCAGCACTACAGGGGACGTACGACCCCAGCATTTT. J is TRBJ1-5 and V is TRBV11-2, with TRBD1 identical over 7 bases. The ends lost 5 bases at V and 10 bases at J; junction bases unmatched: 11. CDR1 is SGHAT and CDR2 is FQNNGV in the germline V gene. CDR3 length: 14 amino acids.

Details on this clone: This clone may be a read error of a much larger clone one base away. The sample carries other DNA sequences with the same CDR3. The chain combines TRBV5-1 with TRBJ1-1; TRBD1 is a possible D gene (5 bases). V gave up 2 bases and J gave up 1 base, with 6 bases separating them. This CDR3 contains 13 residues. Per the germline V gene, CDR1 is SGHRS and CDR2 is YFSETQ. The chain's CDR3 is CASSLQENTEAFF. DNA of the CDR3: TGCGCCAGCAGCTTACAGGAGAACACTGAAGCTTTCTTT.

This chain uses TRBV7-9 with TRBJ2-1; a weak D match, TRBD2 (5 bases). Germline CDR1 is SEHNR and CDR2 is FQNEAQ (reference sequence). The CDR3 spans 14 residues. V lost 5 bases, J lost 1 base, and 9 bases lay in between. The CDR3 nucleotides read TGTGCCAGCAGCCTTAGCGTTTCCTACAATGAGCAGTTCTTC. Encoded protein: CASSLSVSYNEQFF.

This clone was seen only a few times. V is TRBV27 and J is TRBJ2-7; D possibly corresponds to TRBD2 (5 bases). The CDR3 length is 14 residues. V was pared by 2 bases and J by 1 base, with 9 bases between. In germline, CDR1 is MNHEY, CDR2 SMNVEV (reference sequence). CDR3 bases: TGTGCCAGCAGTTTAACGGGGAGTTCCTACGAGCAGTACTTC. It yields the protein CASSLTGSSYEQYF.

This chain connects TRBV10-3 to TRBJ2-7, with a possible D match to TRBD1 (6 bases). The CDR3 covers 16 residues. The germline V gene has CDR1 ENHRY and CDR2 SYGVKD. V lost 7 bases to trimming and J lost 3 bases, with 22 bases between them. The CDR3 loop reads CAITGQRSTNLYEQYF. The CDR3 DNA follows: TGTGCCATCACCGGACAGCGCTCTACTAATCTCTACGAGCAGTACTTC.

This clone was picked up a small number of times. This may come from a read error, since a much larger clone is one base off. The chain carries TRBV3-1 (or the pseudogene TRBV3-2) and TRBJ2-3; D is unclear. With 4 bases removed from V and 4 bases from J, the gap between germline ends came to 3 bases. The CDR3 has 11 residues. Germline V gene sequence: CDR1 LGHDT, CDR2 YNNKEL (reference sequence). CDR3 bases: TGTGCCAGCAGCCGGGCAGATACGCAGTATTTT. Protein sequence: CASSRADTQYF.

The genes are TRBV19 and TRBJ1-3, with D hard to call. Germline V gives CDR1 LNHDA, CDR2 SQIVND (reference sequence). This CDR3 comprises 15 residues. Trimming took off 3 bases at V and 0 bases at J, with 9 bases between the two ends. CDR3 residues: CASSISRSSGNTIYF. Written as DNA, the CDR3 is TGTGCCAGTAGTATCTCCCGGAGCTCTGGAAACACCATATATTTT.

The chain recombines TRBV19 with TRBJ1-1, with 7 bases matching TRBD1. The junction had 6 bases not matched to a gene; V was cut back by 4 bases and J by 4 bases. The germline gives CDR1 LNHDA, CDR2 SQIVND (reference sequence). This CDR3 region has 14 residues. The CDR3: CASSTGGVGTEAFF. In DNA form, the CDR3 reads TGTGCCAGTAGTACAGGGGGGGTTGGCACTGAAGCTTTCTTT.

The chain has TRBV12-5 and TRBJ2-7; D gene unclear. The CDR3 has 11 amino acids. V shed 1 base and J shed 3 bases, with 1 base lying between them. Germline V gene data show CDR1 as LGHNT and CDR2 as FRNRAP. The CDR3 coding sequence is TGTGCTAGTGGTTTGGGCTACGAGCAGTACTTC. Residues: CASGLGYEQYF.

The chain is built from TRBV4-1 and TRBJ1-5; 7 bases align to TRBD1. V was pared by 0 bases and J by 5 bases, with 4 bases of the junction left unmatched. From germline, CDR1 is MGHRA and CDR2 YSYEKL. CDR3 size: 15 residues. CDR3 amino acids: CASSQEGQTDQPQHF. In DNA, the CDR3 is TGCGCCAGCAGCCAAGAGGGACAGACCGATCAGCCCCAGCATTTT.